This T cell receptor (beta chain) comes out of a study of response to subunit inactivated influenza vaccine. The germline V gene has CDR1 SQVTM and CDR2 ANQGSEA. CDR3 length: 13 residues. J lost 7 bases, V lost 0 bases, and 4 bases had no gene match. The study, taken as a whole, reports: Each seasonal influenza vaccination recruits few new T cells, the authors suggested.

MiXCR, applied by TCRdb to the RT-PCR reads, yields one record per CDR3 protein. Seen here are 630,000 or so distinct CDR3 sequences, around a sixth observed once, and the top ten hold around 10%. This clonotype was counted a few times. The target antigen is unknown. Here the sequenced sample was PBMCs from blood, taken approximately 13 days after vaccination. The chain joins TRBV29-1 to TRBJ2-7, with 9 bases fitting TRBD1. The TCR was taken from a man over 45 who received an inactivated influenza vaccine. CDR3 amino acids: CSVEENRGREQYF. The CDR3 nucleotides read TGCAGCGTTGAAGAAAACAGGGGGCGGGAGCAGTACTTC.